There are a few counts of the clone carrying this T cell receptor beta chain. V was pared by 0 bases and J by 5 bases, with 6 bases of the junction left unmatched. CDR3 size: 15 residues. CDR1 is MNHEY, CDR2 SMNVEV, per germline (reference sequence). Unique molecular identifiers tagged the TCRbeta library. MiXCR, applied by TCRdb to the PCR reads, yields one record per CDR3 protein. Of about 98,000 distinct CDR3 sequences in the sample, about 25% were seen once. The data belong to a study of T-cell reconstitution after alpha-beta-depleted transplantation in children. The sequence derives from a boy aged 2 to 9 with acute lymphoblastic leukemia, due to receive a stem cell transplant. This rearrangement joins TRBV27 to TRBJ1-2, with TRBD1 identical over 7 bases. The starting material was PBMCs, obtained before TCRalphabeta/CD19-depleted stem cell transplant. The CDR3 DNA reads TGTGCCAGCAGTTTATCGTCAGGGGGATCTTATGGCTACACCTTC. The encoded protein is CASSLSSGGSYGYTF.